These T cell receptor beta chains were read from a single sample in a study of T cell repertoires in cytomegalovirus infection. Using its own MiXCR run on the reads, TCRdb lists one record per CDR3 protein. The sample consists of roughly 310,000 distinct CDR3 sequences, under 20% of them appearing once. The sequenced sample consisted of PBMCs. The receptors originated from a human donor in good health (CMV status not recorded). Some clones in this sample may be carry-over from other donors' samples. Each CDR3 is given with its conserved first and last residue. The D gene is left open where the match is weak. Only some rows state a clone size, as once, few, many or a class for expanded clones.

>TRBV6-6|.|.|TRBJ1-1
TGTACCAGCAGGGGACAACTTCGGAGGACTGAAGCTTTCTTT
CTSRGQLRRTEAFF
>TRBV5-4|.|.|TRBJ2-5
TGTGCCAGCAGCCAGACTGCTGAGACCCAGTACTTC
CASSQTAETQYF
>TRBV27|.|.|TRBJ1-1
TGTGCCAGCAGTTTCCGGACAAGGCCTGTTGTGGACACTGAAGCTTTCTTT
CASSFRTRPVVDTEAFF
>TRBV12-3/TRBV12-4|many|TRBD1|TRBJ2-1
TGTGCCAGCAGAACCCGCGACAGGGCCAATGAGCAGTTCTTC
CASRTRDRANEQFF
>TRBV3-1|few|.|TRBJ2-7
TGTGCCAGCAGCCAACTGGGGGGCCACGAGCAGTACTTC
CASSQLGGHEQYF
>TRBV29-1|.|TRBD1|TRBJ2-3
TGCAGCGTTGAAGTATTGGGACAGGGGAAACTGGAAGATACGCAGTATTTT
CSVEVLGQGKLEDTQYF
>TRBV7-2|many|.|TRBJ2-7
TGTGCCAGCAGCTTAGCCCGGCCAGGGGAAGGCTACGAGCAGTACTTC
CASSLARPGEGYEQYF
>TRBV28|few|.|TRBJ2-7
TGTGCCAGCAGGCAAGGGGGGGAAAAGTACGAGCAGTACTTC
CASRQGGEKYEQYF
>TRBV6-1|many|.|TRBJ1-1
TGTGCCAGCAGTGACAGGGGACCGGGAAACACTGAAGCTTTCTTT
CASSDRGPGNTEAFF
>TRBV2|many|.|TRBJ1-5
TGTGCCAGCAGTGGGCGGGAATGGGGCAATCAGCCCCAGCATTTT
CASSGREWGNQPQHF
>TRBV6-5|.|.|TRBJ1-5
TGTGCCAGCAGTTACTCGGCAGACACTGAGGGTCCCCAGCATTTT
CASSYSADTEGPQHF
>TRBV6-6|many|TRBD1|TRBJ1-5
TGTGCCAGCAGCGACCGGGCAGGGGGACGGCCCCAGCATTTT
CASSDRAGGRPQHF
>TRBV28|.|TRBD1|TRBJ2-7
TGTGCCAGCAGCGGCGACAGGGGGCAGTACGAGCAGTACTTC
CASSGDRGQYEQYF
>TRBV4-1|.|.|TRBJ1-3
TGCGCCAGCAGGGCTGGAAACACCATATATTTT
CASRAGNTIYF
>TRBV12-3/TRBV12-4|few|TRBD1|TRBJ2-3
TGTGCCAGCAGTTTGCTAGGGGGCGGAGATACGCAGTATTTT
CASSLLGGGDTQYF
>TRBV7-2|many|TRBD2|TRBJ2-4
TGTGCCAGCAGCTTAGCGCTTGGGCTAGCGGTAGCCAAAAACATTCAGTACTTC
CASSLALGLAVAKNIQYF
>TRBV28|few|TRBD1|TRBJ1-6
TGTGCCAGCAGTCTTCCGGGACAGGACTTGTTTCACTTT
CASSLPGQDLFHF
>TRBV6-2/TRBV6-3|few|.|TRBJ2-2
TGTGCCAGCAGTTATTCCCCCAGGGACACCGGGGAGCTGTTTTTT
CASSYSPRDTGELFF
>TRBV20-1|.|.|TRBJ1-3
TGCAGTGCCAGGGGCGCTATTTCTGGAAACACCATATATTTT
CSARGAISGNTIYF
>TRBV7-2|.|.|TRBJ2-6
TGTGCCAGCAGCCAGCTTTCCTCTGGGGCCAACGTCCTGACTTTC
CASSQLSSGANVLTF
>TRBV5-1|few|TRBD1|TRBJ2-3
TGCGCCAGCAGCTGGGGGACAGGGAAACGGGCAGATACGCAGTATTTT
CASSWGTGKRADTQYF
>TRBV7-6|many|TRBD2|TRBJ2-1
TGTGCCAGCAGCAACCGACTAGCGGGGGTTGATGAGCAGTTCTTC
CASSNRLAGVDEQFF
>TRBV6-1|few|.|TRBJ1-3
TGTGCCACCAAGAGGGGCACGCTGGCTGGAAACACCATATATTTT
CATKRGTLAGNTIYF
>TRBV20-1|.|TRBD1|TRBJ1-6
TGCAGTGCTAGAGATTCAGGGGGCGTGTATAATTCACCCCTCCACTTT
CSARDSGGVYNSPLHF
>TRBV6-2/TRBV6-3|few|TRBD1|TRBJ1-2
TGTGCCAGCAGCTCACCGCCCGGGACAGGCCCGTCCTCCTATGGCTACACCTTC
CASSSPPGTGPSSYGYTF
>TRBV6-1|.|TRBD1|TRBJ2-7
TGTGCCAGCAGATCCGGGACAGGGGATTTGGAGCAGTACTTC
CASRSGTGDLEQYF
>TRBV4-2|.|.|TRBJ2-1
TGTGCCAGCAGCCAAGATATTCTGAGAAGGGGAGTGTATGAGCAGTTCTTC
CASSQDILRRGVYEQFF
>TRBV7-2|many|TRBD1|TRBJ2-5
TGTGCCAGCAGCACACAGGGGGGAGAGACCCAGTACTTC
CASSTQGGETQYF
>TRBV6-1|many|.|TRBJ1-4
TGTGCCAGCAGAGCTACAGGTTTCGGTGAAAAACTGTTTTTT
CASRATGFGEKLFF
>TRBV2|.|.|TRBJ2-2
TGTGCCAGCAGTGAAACAGGGTGGGGCAACACCGGGGAGCTGTTTTTT
CASSETGWGNTGELFF
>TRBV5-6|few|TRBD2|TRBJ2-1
TGTGCCAGCAGCTTGGCCGGTTATTCCCGCGGGGGGGCCCGAGATGAGCAGTTCTTC
CASSLAGYSRGGARDEQFF
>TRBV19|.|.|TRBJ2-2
TGTGCCAGTAGTGCAGCGAACACCGGGGAGCTGTTTTTT
CASSAANTGELFF
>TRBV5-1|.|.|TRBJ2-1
TGCGCCAGCAGCTTGATCGGACCTGGCAACAATGAGCAGTTCTTC
CASSLIGPGNNEQFF
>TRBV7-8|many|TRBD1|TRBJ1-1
TGTGCCAGCAGCGCCCGGGACAGGGGACGTGACACTGAAGCTTTCTTT
CASSARDRGRDTEAFF
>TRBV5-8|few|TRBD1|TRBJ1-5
TGTGCCAGCAGCATAGGGACAGACCCGAGACAGCCCCAGCATTTT
CASSIGTDPRQPQHF
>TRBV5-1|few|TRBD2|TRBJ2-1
TGCGCCAGCAGCTCGGGACGGGGGGTGGAGCAGTTCTTC
CASSSGRGVEQFF
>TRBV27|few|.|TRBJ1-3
TGTGCCAGCAGTTTAATGGGGCAGGCCGGAAACACCATATATTTT
CASSLMGQAGNTIYF
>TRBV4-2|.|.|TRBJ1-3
TGTGCCAGCAGCCAACCCGACGGCAGCTCTGGAAACACCATATATTTT
CASSQPDGSSGNTIYF
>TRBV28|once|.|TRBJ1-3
TGTGCCAGCAGCACCACAGGGAGCTCTGGAAACACCATATATTTT
CASSTTGSSGNTIYF
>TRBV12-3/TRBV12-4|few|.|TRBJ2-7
TGTGCCAGCAGTTTATTTATGGCAGGGCGGTTTATGAAGCGGTACTTC
CASSLFMAGRFMKRYF
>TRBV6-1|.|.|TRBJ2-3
TGTGCCAGCAGTATCAGTGGCTCAGATACGCAGTATTTT
CASSISGSDTQYF
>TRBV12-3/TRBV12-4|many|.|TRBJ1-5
TGTGCCAGCAGTTTTTCCGGGACTAACAATCAGCCCCAGCATTTT
CASSFSGTNNQPQHF
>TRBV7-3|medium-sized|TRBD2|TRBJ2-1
TGTGCCAGCAGCTTACGGCCTAGCGGGGGCCTCGGGAATGAGCAGTTCTTC
CASSLRPSGGLGNEQFF
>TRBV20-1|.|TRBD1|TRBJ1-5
TGCAGTGCTAGAGATCCTGGACAGGGGACGTGGGGCAATCAGCCCCAGCATTTT
CSARDPGQGTWGNQPQHF